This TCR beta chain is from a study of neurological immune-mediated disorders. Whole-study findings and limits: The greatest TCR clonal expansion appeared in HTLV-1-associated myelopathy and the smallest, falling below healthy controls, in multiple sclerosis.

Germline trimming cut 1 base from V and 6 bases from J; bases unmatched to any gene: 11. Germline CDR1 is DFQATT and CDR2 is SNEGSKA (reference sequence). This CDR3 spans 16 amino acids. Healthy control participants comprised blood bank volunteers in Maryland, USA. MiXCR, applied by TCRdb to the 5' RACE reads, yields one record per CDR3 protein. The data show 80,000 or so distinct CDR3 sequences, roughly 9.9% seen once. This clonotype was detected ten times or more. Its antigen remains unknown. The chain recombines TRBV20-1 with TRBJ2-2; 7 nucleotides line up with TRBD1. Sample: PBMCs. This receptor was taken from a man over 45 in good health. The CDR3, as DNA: TGCAGTGCTAGAGCGCCGCGACAGGGAGTCGCCGGGGAGCTGTTTTTT. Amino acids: CSARAPRQGVAGELFF.